The 5 T cell receptor beta chains below come from one sample, sequenced in a study of blood T cell repertoires in COVID-19. Sequencing was performed with immunoSEQ multiplex PCR; in TCRdb, only in-frame clones are kept and a portion is missing. The profile shows over 80,000 clones, 91% of them singletons. Sample: peripheral blood. All receptors come from a human donor with active COVID-19. The donor label of this sample is uncertain.

This clone has a single count. The gene calls are TRBV2 and TRBJ2-5; the D gene is possibly TRBD2 (6 bases). CDR1 SNHLY and CDR2 FYNNEI come from the germline V gene. The CDR3 is 14 residues long. Trimming pared 7 bases from V and 5 bases from J, leaving 17 bases between. The CDR3 sequence is CASTAGLDTETQYF. For the CDR3, the DNA is TGTGCCAGCACCGCGGGACTCGACACGGAGACCCAGTACTTC. The entire variable domain, with the rest obtained from reference TRBV2 and TRBJ2-5, is as follows: EPEVTQTPSHQVTQMGQEVILRCVPISNHLYFYWYRQILGQKVEFLVSFYNNEISEKSEIFDDQFSVERPDGSNFTLKIRSTKLEDSAMYFCASTAGLDTETQYFGPGTRLLVL.

This chain connects TRBV2 to TRBJ2-5; unclear D gene. From germline, CDR1 is SNHLY and CDR2 FYNNEI. V lost 4 bases and J 1 base, leaving 10 bases between the germline ends. The CDR3 spans 14 residues. The CDR3 region has the DNA TGTGCCAGCAGTGTAACAGTTCGCCAAGAGACCCAGTACTTC. As protein: CASSVTVRQETQYF. Combining the CDR3 with reference TRBV2 and TRBJ2-5 gives the whole variable domain EPEVTQTPSHQVTQMGQEVILRCVPISNHLYFYWYRQILGQKVEFLVSFYNNEISEKSEIFDDQFSVERPDGSNFTLKIRSTKLEDSAMYFCASSVTVRQETQYFGPGTRLLVL.

The rearrangement joins TRBV6-6 to TRBJ2-7, with D perhaps TRBD2 (5 bases). Per germline, CDR1 MNHNY and CDR2 SVGAGI (reference sequence). With 2 bases removed from V and 5 bases from J, the gap between germline ends came to 19 bases. This CDR3 contains 16 residues. Here the CDR3 reads CASSYRPRGGSDEQYF. Here the CDR3 DNA reads TGTGCCAGCAGTTACCGGCCCCGGGGTGGTAGCGACGAGCAGTACTTC.

The V gene is TRBV28, the J gene TRBJ1-1; TRBD1 matches 7 bases. This CDR3 comprises 16 residues. The germline CDR1 and CDR2 sequences are MDHEN and SYDVKM. V shed 4 bases, J shed 0 bases, and the junction held 8 bases outside the gene matches. Here the CDR3 DNA reads TGTGCCAGCAGTTCCTTCGAGACAGGGTTGAACACTGAAGCTTTCTTT. Translated, it gives CASSSFETGLNTEAFF.

Concerning this clone itself: At the DNA level, this CDR3 is encoded by other sequences in the same sample as well. The chain carries TRBV19 and TRBJ2-1; 10 bases are a match to TRBD2. The length of the CDR3 is 14 residues. Germline V gene lookup returns CDR1 LNHDA and CDR2 SQIVND (reference sequence). After removal of 6 bases from V and 3 bases from J, the junction contained 2 bases not matched to a gene. The CDR3 DNA reads as TGTGCCAGTAGCAGCGGGGGGGACTACAATGAGCAGTTCTTC. It is translated as CASSSGGDYNEQFF.